Below, 17 T cell receptor beta chains from the same sample are listed, as sequenced in a study of blood T cell repertoires in COVID-19. Sequencing was performed with immunoSEQ multiplex PCR; in TCRdb, only in-frame clones are kept and a portion is missing. The repertoire consists of about 70,000 clones, with about 89% occurring once and the leading ten covering just over 2.5%. Sequencing input: peripheral blood. The receptors shown here come from a man aged 50-60 years with COVID-19, enrolled during active disease.

The chain combines TRBV6-6 with TRBJ2-3; D possibly corresponds to TRBD1 (5 bases). The V end was cut by 6 bases, the J end by 2 bases, with 12 bases between. CDR1 and CDR2 (germline): MNHNY, SVGAGI (reference sequence). The CDR3 length is 14 residues. Here the CDR3 DNA reads TGTGCCAGCAGCGCCGGCAGGGCCACAGATACGCAGTATTTT. It is translated as CASSAGRATDTQYF.

The chain joins TRBV3-1 (or the pseudogene TRBV3-2) to TRBJ1-4; a possible D gene is TRBD1 (5 bases). V dropped 2 bases and J dropped 5 bases, with 9 bases sitting between them. In germline, CDR1 is LGHDT, CDR2 YNNKEL (reference sequence). This CDR3 has 14 residues. The CDR3 sequence is CASSQTGLNEKLFF. The CDR3 DNA follows: TGTGCCAGCAGCCAAACAGGCTTGAATGAAAAACTGTTTTTT.

The chain is built from TRBV6-5 and TRBJ1-2; a weak D match, TRBD1 (5 bases). CDR1 and CDR2 from the germline V gene are MNHEY and SVGAGI. There are 13 residues in the CDR3. Trimming took 6 bases from V and 2 from J, leaving 10 bases between them. In DNA, the CDR3 is TGTGCCAGCAGACTCAGGGAAAACTATGGCTACACCTTC. Encoded protein: CASRLRENYGYTF.

The chain has TRBV19 and TRBJ1-5, with 8 bases aligning to TRBD1. V gave up 4 bases and J gave up 4 bases; unmatched junction bases: 6. The CDR3 loop spans 15 amino acids. Per the germline V gene, CDR1 is LNHDA and CDR2 is SQIVND (reference sequence). CDR3 amino acids: CASSRQGASNQPQHF. The CDR3 region has the DNA TGTGCCAGTAGTAGGCAGGGGGCTTCTAATCAGCCCCAGCATTTT.

The V and J genes are TRBV7-2 and TRBJ2-3; D is uncertain. Trimming pared 5 bases from V and 4 bases from J, leaving 16 bases between. The germline V gene encodes CDR1 SGHTA and CDR2 FQGNSA. The CDR3 runs to 15 residues. CDR3 region: CASSPQRLGADTQYF. In nucleotides, the CDR3 is TGTGCCAGCAGCCCTCAGCGTTTAGGCGCAGATACGCAGTATTTT.

V and J are TRBV6-2 or TRBV6-3 and TRBJ1-5; D not certain. V dropped 5 bases and J dropped 5 bases, with 28 bases sitting between them. Germline assignment: CDR1 MNHEY and CDR2 SVGEGT. This CDR3 has 19 residues. The CDR3 coding sequence is TGTGCCAGCAGTCCGGGGTTAAGGAACTCCCAGCTCTTGGATCAGCCCCAGCATTTT. The encoded protein is CASSPGLRNSQLLDQPQHF.

The chain uses TRBV6-2 or TRBV6-3 and TRBJ2-7, with D perhaps matching TRBD2 (6 bases). The V gene lost 0 bases and the J gene lost 7 bases, with 16 bases spanning the gap. Looked up from germline, CDR1 is MNHEY and CDR2 is SVGEGT. The CDR3 is 15 residues long. The CDR3 region has the DNA TGTGCCAGCAGTTACTCGGCCGGGGCCGCGGGGGAGCAGTACTTC. This encodes CASSYSAGAAGEQYF.

This clone appeared once. The J gene is TRBJ2-2, the V gene TRBV3-1 (or the pseudogene TRBV3-2), with D maybe TRBD1 (5 bases). Per germline, CDR1 LGHDT and CDR2 YNNKEL (reference sequence). CDR3 length equals 14 residues. V lost 1 base to trimming and J lost 7 bases, with 10 bases between them. As DNA, the CDR3 is TGTGCCAGCAGCCAAGGACCAGGGAACGGGGAGCTGTTTTTT. Protein sequence: CASSQGPGNGELFF.

The CDR3 DNA sequence: TGTGCCAGCAGCCAAGGACAGGGAGGAGAAAAACTGTTTTTT. It specifies CASSQGQGGEKLFF. V is TRBV4-2 and J is TRBJ1-4, with 7 nucleotides matching TRBD1. From germline, CDR1 is LGHNA and CDR2 YNFKEQ. The length of the CDR3 is 14 residues. Trimming took 1 base from V and 8 from J; bases not matched to a gene: 4.

This chain joins TRBV30 and TRBJ2-5; the match to TRBD2 covers 8 bases. The CDR3 consists of 16 residues. The germline V gene has CDR1 GTSNPN and CDR2 SVGIG (reference sequence). The junction had 7 bases not matched to a gene; V was cut back by 0 bases and J by 1 base. The CDR3 spells CAWSVGRAGVQETQYF. CDR3 in DNA: TGTGCCTGGAGTGTTGGGCGAGCGGGAGTCCAAGAGACCCAGTACTTC.

The chain has TRBV5-1 and TRBJ2-1; D is ambiguous. Between the trimmed V and J ends, which lost 5 bases and 9 bases, there was a span of 18 bases. Germline V gives CDR1 SGHRS, CDR2 YFSETQ. The CDR3 has 14 amino acids. The CDR3 is CASRIEEAMGEQFF. The CDR3 nucleotides read TGCGCCAGCAGAATTGAGGAAGCTATGGGTGAGCAGTTCTTC.

The chain carries TRBV27 and TRBJ2-5; TRBD1 matches 10 bases. There are 16 residues in the CDR3. The junction had 9 bases not matched to a gene; V was cut back by 2 bases and J by 6 bases. Germline V gives CDR1 MNHEY, CDR2 SMNVEV (reference sequence). The CDR3 is CASSLTPTGGGKTQYF. CDR3 sequence (DNA): TGTGCCAGCAGTTTAACCCCGACAGGGGGCGGAAAGACCCAGTACTTC.

The V call is TRBV15, the J call TRBJ1-1; tentative D call: TRBD1 (6 bases). CDR3 size: 15 residues. In germline, CDR1 is LNHNV, CDR2 YYDKDF (reference sequence). V was pared by 1 base and J by 6 bases, with 15 bases between. Here the CDR3 reads CATSRGGGGGSEAFF. The DNA for the CDR3 is TGTGCCACCAGCAGAGGGGGAGGGGGAGGTTCTGAAGCTTTCTTT.

The rearrangement uses TRBV6-1 and TRBJ2-1; D is uncertain. The CDR3 is 11 residues long. Trimming pared 5 bases from V and 12 bases from J, leaving 11 bases between. Germline assignment: CDR1 MNHNS and CDR2 SASEGT. For the CDR3, the DNA is TGTGCCAGCAGTTCACTGCGGAGGCAGTTCTTC. The encoded protein is CASSSLRRQFF.

The chain combines TRBV12-3 or TRBV12-4 with TRBJ2-1; D is possibly TRBD2 (6 bases). There are 13 residues in the CDR3. V lost 7 bases to trimming and J lost 8 bases, with 15 bases between them. In DNA form, the CDR3 reads TGTGCCAGCAACTCGGGACTCCCCCATGAGCAGTTCTTC. Translation: CASNSGLPHEQFF.

This clone was seen just once. This chain joins TRBV12-3 or TRBV12-4 and TRBJ2-1, with 8 bases that match TRBD2. This CDR3 comprises 13 residues. Trimming cost V 7 bases and J 8 bases; bases outside gene matches: 7. The CDR3 spells CASTRGGIHEQFF. The DNA for the CDR3 is TGTGCCAGCACCCGGGGGGGGATCCATGAGCAGTTCTTC.

This sequence joins TRBV6-4 and TRBJ1-6; tentative D call: TRBD1 (5 bases). This CDR3 region has 13 residues. Germline CDR1 MRHNA, CDR2 SNTAGT. V was cut by 4 bases and J by 10 bases, with 11 bases left in between. The CDR3 DNA sequence: TGTGCCAGCAGTGCCGCCCAGGGCTCACCCCTCCACTTT. It is translated as CASSAAQGSPLHF.